This TCR beta chain appears in the sequencing data of a study of PD-1 blockade in classical Hodgkin lymphoma. CDR1 and CDR2 from the germline V gene are SGHTA and FQGTGA. The length of the CDR3 is 14 residues. V gave up 3 bases and J gave up 0 bases, with 9 bases separating them. Exposure to brentuximab vedotin varied, and each patient had relapsed following autologous stem cell transplantation. Measured with immunoSEQ multiplex PCR; TCRdb has only the in-frame clones, and not every one. The sample carries roughly 150,000 clones, approximately 72% recorded once. The sequencing used peripheral blood mononuclear cells (PBMCs), collected before the second cycle of nivolumab. The rearrangement links TRBV7-3 to TRBJ2-7; D unclear. The TCR originated in a human donor with classical Hodgkin lymphoma. In nucleotides, the CDR3 is TGTGCCAGCAGCTTGGGTCCGGCCTCCTACGAGCAGTACTTC. It yields the protein CASSLGPASYEQYF.